This T cell receptor beta chain comes out of a study of blood T cell repertoires in COVID-19. The CDR3 length is 11 residues. Trimming at V came to 4 bases and at J to 4 bases, leaving 1 base not matched to a gene. Germline V CDR1 and CDR2: DFQATT, SNEGSKA (reference sequence). Here immunoSEQ multiplex PCR was the method, and the copy in TCRdb shows in-frame clones only, minus some. Here the sample spans 200,000 to 300,000 clones, around 80% being singletons. The chain combines TRBV20-1 with TRBJ2-7; TRBD1 matches 7 bases. The specimen was peripheral blood. The sequence came from a man aged 60-69 years with acute or convalescent COVID-19. As DNA, the CDR3 is TGCAGTGCTAAGGGGGCGTACGAGCAGTACTTC. The encoded protein is CSAKGAYEQYF.